The 9 T cell receptor beta chains listed next were all sequenced from one sample in a study of T-cell reconstitution after alpha-beta-depleted transplantation in children. This sample's TCRbeta library carried unique molecular identifier barcodes. Each CDR3 protein gets one entry after TCRdb re-called the PCR reads with MiXCR. The sample holds a few hundred thousand distinct CDR3 sequences, 11% seen once. Source: PBMCs from the stem cell graft donor, taken from the stem cell graft. The receptors originated from a human donor who donated a stem cell graft to a child with acute myeloid leukemia.

The sample holds many counts of this clonotype. This rearrangement joins TRBV3-1 to TRBJ1-1; D may be TRBD1 (5 bases). The germline V gene encodes CDR1 LGHDT and CDR2 YNNKEL (reference sequence). V lost 1 base and J 3 bases, leaving 15 bases between the germline ends. The CDR3 sequence is 16 residues long. CDR3 DNA: TGTGCCAGCAGCCAAGGGTTGATCGGGACGGACACTGAAGCTTTCTTT. Translating gives CASSQGLIGTDTEAFF.

The V call is TRBV20-1, the J call TRBJ1-2, with a possible D match to TRBD1 (5 bases). The CDR3 totals 14 residues. Germline CDR1 reads DFQATT; CDR2 reads SNEGSKA (reference sequence). The V gene lost 2 bases and the J gene lost 4 bases, with 14 bases spanning the gap. CDR3 protein: CSARSPRVAYGYTF. CDR3 DNA sequence: TGCAGTGCTAGATCCCCCAGGGTCGCCTATGGCTACACCTTC.

This clonotype has a count of ten or more. The CDR3 DNA is TGTGCCAGCAGCGTAGACCCGGCGTCGGGGGTCAAGCATGAGCAGTTCTTC. Translating gives CASSVDPASGVKHEQFF. J is TRBJ2-1 and V is TRBV9; possibly TRBD2 for D (6 bases). Deletions cut 0 bases from V and 8 bases from J, with 21 bases between. The CDR3 runs to 17 residues. The germline gives CDR1 SGDLS, CDR2 YYNGEE.

V and J are TRBV5-1 and TRBJ2-3; D ambiguous. The CDR3 length is 14 residues. CDR1 and CDR2 from the germline V gene are SGHRS and YFSETQ. Trimming took 0 bases from V and 2 from J, leaving 7 bases between them. CDR3: CASSLVGITDTQYF. CDR3 nucleotide sequence: TGCGCCAGCAGCTTGGTGGGGATCACAGATACGCAGTATTTT.

This clonotype was recorded at least ten times. The V call is TRBV7-3, the J call TRBJ2-1, with 11 nucleotides matching TRBD2. With 3 bases clipped from V and 4 bases from J, the junction kept 5 bases outside the gene matches. Germline V gene sequence: CDR1 SGHTA, CDR2 FQGTGA. This CDR3 contains 16 residues. CDR3 region: CASSLVAGGRYNEQFF. In DNA form, the CDR3 reads TGTGCCAGCAGCTTGGTAGCGGGAGGGCGTTACAATGAGCAGTTCTTC. Variable domain in full (rest from reference TRBV7-3 and TRBJ2-1): GAGVSQTPSNKVTEKGKYVELRCDPISGHTALYWYRQSLGQGPEFLIYFQGTGAADDSGLPNDRFFAVRPEGSVSTLKIQRTERGDSAVYLCASSLVAGGRYNEQFFGPGTRLTVL.

The chain combines TRBV7-9 with TRBJ1-1, with unresolved D. The V gene lost 1 base and the J gene lost 1 base, with 7 bases spanning the gap. The germline CDR1 and CDR2 sequences are SEHNR and FQNEAQ (reference sequence). This CDR3 spans 14 amino acids. This CDR3 reads CASSLEWRNTEAFF. The CDR3 DNA is TGTGCCAGCAGCTTAGAGTGGAGGAACACTGAAGCTTTCTTT.

This clonotype appeared a few times. This rearrangement joins TRBV7-2 to TRBJ1-1, with D maybe TRBD1 (5 bases). The germline V and J ends were trimmed by 6 bases and 8 bases, with 16 bases remaining between them. Germline CDR1 reads SGHTA; CDR2 reads FQGNSA. This CDR3 spans 13 amino acids. The CDR3 sequence is CASRPPGTSEAFF. The CDR3 bases are TGTGCCAGCAGACCCCCAGGGACCTCGGAAGCTTTCTTT.

This clonotype was seen repeatedly, ten times or more. The chain recombines TRBV4-2 with TRBJ1-4; perhaps TRBD1 as D (5 bases). V lost 0 bases, J lost 4 bases, and 6 bases lay in between. Germline assignment: CDR1 LGHNA and CDR2 YNFKEQ. This CDR3 comprises 14 residues. CDR3 region: CASSQDGGNEKLFF. CDR3 bases: TGTGCCAGCAGCCAAGACGGGGGTAATGAAAAACTGTTTTTT.

There are many counts of this clonotype. V usage is TRBV6-5 and J usage is TRBJ2-7; the D gene is possibly TRBD2 (7 bases). Germline V CDR1 and CDR2: MNHEY, SVGAGI. This CDR3 contains 15 residues. V was clipped by 0 bases and J by 2 bases, with 11 bases between them. The CDR3 DNA follows: TGTGCCAGCAGTTACTCGACCGGGGGGCCCTACGAGCAGTACTTC. It encodes CASSYSTGGPYEQYF.